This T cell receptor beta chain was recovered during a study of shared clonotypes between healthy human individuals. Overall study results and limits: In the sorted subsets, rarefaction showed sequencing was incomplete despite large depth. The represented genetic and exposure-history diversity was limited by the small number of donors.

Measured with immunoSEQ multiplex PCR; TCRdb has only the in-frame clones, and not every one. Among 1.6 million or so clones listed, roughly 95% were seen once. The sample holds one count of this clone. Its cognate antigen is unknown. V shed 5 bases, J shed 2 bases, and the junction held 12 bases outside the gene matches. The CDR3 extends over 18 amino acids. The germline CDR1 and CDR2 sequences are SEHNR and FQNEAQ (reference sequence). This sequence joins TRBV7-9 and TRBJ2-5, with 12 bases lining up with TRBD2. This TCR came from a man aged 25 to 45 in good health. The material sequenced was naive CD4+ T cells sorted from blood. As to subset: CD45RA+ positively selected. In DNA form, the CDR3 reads TGTGCCAGCAGCCCCCGGCTAGCGGGAGGGAAAGGGCAAGAGACCCAGTACTTC. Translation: CASSPRLAGGKGQETQYF.